Shown below are 23 T cell receptor beta chains from a single sample sequenced in a study of blood T cell repertoires in COVID-19 (dated by TCRdb to 2020 to 2021). Library prep was done by the immunoSEQ multiplex PCR assay. TCRdb mirrors the immuneACCESS table, restricted to in-frame sequences. Some clones are absent from its copies; in checked studies, under half trace to an unresolved V gene, and the reason for the others is unknown. This sample holds roughly 220,000 clones; about 80% were observed only once. Around 2.7% of the sample is held by the ten biggest clonotypes. Sequenced input: peripheral blood. All receptors come from a woman in her thirties who had recovered from COVID-19.

This clone showed up just a few times. The chain links TRBV2 to TRBJ2-7; D unclear. The germline V gene has CDR1 SNHLY and CDR2 FYNNEI. The CDR3 covers 13 residues. V lost 4 bases and J 3 bases, leaving 10 bases between the germline ends. The CDR3 DNA reads as TGTGCCAGCAGTGTATCGGTCTTCTACGAGCAGTACTTC. Residues: CASSVSVFYEQYF.

This chain joins TRBV12-5 and TRBJ1-3; no clear D. CDR1 is LGHNT and CDR2 is FRNRAP in the germline V gene. The CDR3 contains 14 residues. V lost 1 base and J lost 1, with 5 bases in between. The chain's CDR3 is CASGLALSGNTIYF. CDR3 coding DNA: TGTGCTAGTGGTTTGGCCCTATCTGGAAACACCATATATTTT. Using reference TRBV12-5 and TRBJ1-3 for the parts outside the CDR3, the full variable domain is DARVTQTPRHKVTEMGQEVTMRCQPILGHNTVFWYRQTMMQGLELLAYFRNRAPLDDSGMPKDRFSAEMPDATLATLKIQPSEPRDSAVYFCASGLALSGNTIYFGEGSWLTVV.

In this sample, this clone turned up once. The chain has TRBV15 and TRBJ1-6; no reliable D call. Looked up from germline, CDR1 is LNHNV and CDR2 is YYDKDF (reference sequence). This CDR3 has 16 amino acids. Trimming pared 0 bases from V and 7 bases from J, leaving 13 bases between. The CDR3 DNA reads as TGTGCCACCAGCAGAGATTCCAGTGGGAGGAATTCACCCCTCCACTTT. It translates to CATSRDSSGRNSPLHF.

The V and J genes are TRBV5-1 and TRBJ1-3; D not certain. The germline V gene encodes CDR1 SGHRS and CDR2 YFSETQ. The V and J ends lost 2 bases and 4 bases respectively, with 10 bases between them. There are 14 residues in the CDR3. CDR3 bases: TGCGCCAGCAGCTTTACGGGGATAGGAAACACCATATATTTT. This gives the protein CASSFTGIGNTIYF.

The chain carries TRBV7-3 and TRBJ1-1; D perhaps matches TRBD1 (5 bases). CDR1 and CDR2 from the germline V gene are SGHTA and FQGTGA. Trimming removed 4 bases from V and 7 bases from J, with 13 bases in between. The CDR3 is made up of 13 amino acids. CDR3 loop: CASSSYGGNEAFF. The CDR3 DNA reads TGTGCCAGCAGCTCCTACGGGGGGAATGAAGCTTTCTTT.

This rearrangement joins TRBV28 to TRBJ1-1, with D possibly TRBD1 on 5 matching bases. From germline, CDR1 is MDHEN and CDR2 SYDVKM. The V and J ends lost 4 bases and 3 bases respectively, with 12 bases between them. The CDR3 totals 14 residues. CDR3 in amino acids: CASSSHVQDTEAFF. The DNA of the CDR3 is TGTGCCAGCAGTTCGCACGTACAGGACACTGAAGCTTTCTTT.

The J gene is TRBJ2-1, the V gene TRBV5-1; possibly TRBD1 for D (5 bases). Germline V CDR1 and CDR2: SGHRS, YFSETQ. Deletions cut 5 bases from V and 8 bases from J, with 14 bases between. This CDR3 has 13 residues. This CDR3 is CASSTSPGYEQFF. The CDR3, as DNA: TGCGCCAGCAGTACAAGCCCAGGGTATGAGCAGTTCTTC. The full variable domain, its missing parts supplied by reference TRBV5-1 and TRBJ2-1, is KAGVTQTPRYLIKTRGQQVTLSCSPISGHRSVSWYQQTPGQGLQFLFEYFSETQRNKGNFPGRFSGRQFSNSRSEMNVSTLELGDSALYLCASSTSPGYEQFFGPGTRLTVL.

The genes are TRBV18 and TRBJ2-7; 7 nucleotides agree with TRBD2. Trimming cost V 6 bases and J 5 bases; bases outside gene matches: 10. Germline-derived CDR1 and CDR2 are KGHSH and LQKENI. The CDR3 spans 14 residues. CDR3 amino acids: CASSPTSLKHEQYF. CDR3 DNA sequence: TGTGCCAGCTCGCCGACTAGCCTCAAGCACGAGCAGTACTTC.

V gene TRBV20-1 combines with J gene TRBJ1-2; D call uncertain. The CDR3 is 14 residues long. CDR1 is DFQATT and CDR2 is SNEGSKA in the germline V gene (reference sequence). Trimming left V 3 bases short and J 0 bases short, with 11 bases between. In DNA, the CDR3 is TGCAGTGCTAGTCGAGTGGGAGCTAACTATGGCTACACCTTC. Encoded protein: CSASRVGANYGYTF.

The chain employs TRBV29-1 and TRBJ2-1, with 9 bases aligning to TRBD2. This CDR3 comprises 15 residues. CDR1 and CDR2 (germline): SQVTM, ANQGSEA. The ends lost 7 bases at V and 6 bases at J; junction bases unmatched: 13. CDR3 protein: CSAGGVSGRANEQFF. The CDR3, as DNA: TGCAGCGCCGGAGGGGTTAGCGGGAGAGCCAATGAGCAGTTCTTC.

The chain joins TRBV6-6 to TRBJ2-1, with 7 bases matching TRBD1. From germline, CDR1 is MNHNY and CDR2 SVGAGI (reference sequence). Trimming took 4 bases from V and 8 from J; bases not matched to a gene: 5. This CDR3 has 13 residues. CDR3 sequence reads: CASSSNRGDEQFF. The DNA of the CDR3 is TGTGCCAGCAGTTCTAACAGGGGCGATGAGCAGTTCTTC.

V and J are TRBV5-6 and TRBJ1-1, with TRBD1 identical over 8 bases. Per the germline V gene, CDR1 is SGHDT and CDR2 is YYEEEE. CDR3 length: 13 residues. V was clipped by 7 bases and J by 0 bases; unmatched bases: 2. The CDR3 coding sequence is TGTGCCAGCGACAGGGGCATGAACACTGAAGCTTTCTTT. This encodes CASDRGMNTEAFF.

Turning to this clone: Other DNA sequences of this sample code for an identical CDR3. The V call is TRBV30, the J call TRBJ2-7; weak D call: TRBD1 (6 bases). The CDR3 length is 13 residues. CDR1 is GTSNPN, CDR2 SVGIG, per germline (reference sequence). Trimming left V 3 bases short and J 1 base short, with 10 bases between. CDR3 sequence reads: CAWSSDRSYEQYF. In DNA form, the CDR3 reads TGTGCCTGGAGCTCAGACAGGTCCTACGAGCAGTACTTC.

The chain carries TRBV30 and TRBJ1-1; possibly TRBD1 for D (6 bases). Germline lookup yields CDR1 GTSNPN and CDR2 SVGIG (reference sequence). V lost 0 bases and J lost 3, with 11 bases in between. CDR3 length: 14 amino acids. CDR3 region: CAWSVETGDTEAFF. In DNA, the CDR3 is TGTGCCTGGAGTGTCGAGACAGGCGACACTGAAGCTTTCTTT.

The J gene is TRBJ2-3, the V gene TRBV27, with 8 bases that match TRBD1. After removal of 4 bases from V and 0 bases from J, the junction contained 9 bases not matched to a gene. Germline V gene sequence: CDR1 MNHEY, CDR2 SMNVEV (reference sequence). The CDR3 sequence is 17 residues long. This CDR3 reads CASSSRGRGRSTDTQYF. DNA for the CDR3: TGTGCCAGCAGTTCGCGGGGCAGGGGGCGCAGCACAGATACGCAGTATTTT.

A few counts support this clone. V usage is TRBV7-9 and J usage is TRBJ2-7; 9 bases match TRBD1. Trimming at V came to 2 bases and at J to 5 bases, leaving 4 bases not matched to a gene. There are 14 residues in the CDR3. The germline V gene encodes CDR1 SEHNR and CDR2 FQNEAQ (reference sequence). The CDR3 spells CASSLTGGKDEQYF. In DNA, the CDR3 is TGTGCCAGCAGCTTAACAGGGGGCAAGGACGAGCAGTACTTC.

The chain has TRBV23-1 and TRBJ1-6, with D possibly matching TRBD1 (5 bases). TRBV23-1 is annotated as an ORF whose role is uncertain. V lost 1 base, J lost 0 bases, and 19 bases lay in between. The CDR3 contains 20 residues. The CDR3 DNA sequence: TGCGCCAGCAGTCAATTGGGGGGTTTCGTTCCTATCTCCTATAATTCACCCCTCCACTTT. It codes for CASSQLGGFVPISYNSPLHF.

The chain joins TRBV5-4 to TRBJ2-1, with D possibly matching TRBD2 (6 bases). Trimming removed 3 bases at V and 4 bases at J, with 14 bases between. CDR1 and CDR2 from the germline V gene are SGHNT and YYREEE (reference sequence). This CDR3 comprises 15 residues. The CDR3 coding sequence is TGTGCCAGCAGCTCAGGTGGCGGAGGGTACAATGAGCAGTTCTTC. Protein sequence: CASSSGGGGYNEQFF.

This clone occurred a few times. CDR3 region: CASSLEPGQWDYEQYF. The CDR3 DNA sequence: TGTGCCAGCAGCTTAGAACCGGGACAGTGGGACTACGAGCAGTACTTC. The J gene is TRBJ2-7, the V gene TRBV11-3; TRBD1 aligns across 7 bases. The CDR3 contains 16 residues. The germline gives CDR1 SGHNT, CDR2 YENEEA. The trim removed 0 bases at V and 3 bases at J, leaving 8 bases unmatched. Full variable domain (rest looked up from reference TRBV11-3 and TRBJ2-7): EAGVVQSPRYKIIEKKQPVAFWCNPISGHNTLYWYLQNLGQGPELLIRYENEEAVDDSQLPKDRFSAERLKGVDSTLKIQPAELGDSAVYLCASSLEPGQWDYEQYFGPGTRLTVT.

The rearrangement joins TRBV5-5 to TRBJ1-1, with TRBD1 identical over 7 bases. Germline lookup yields CDR1 SGHKS and CDR2 YYEKEE (reference sequence). This CDR3 contains 15 residues. V dropped 0 bases and J dropped 3; count of bases not matched to a gene: 5. CDR3 region: CASSLEPGGHTEAFF. In DNA, the CDR3 is TGTGCCAGCAGCTTGGAGCCAGGGGGACACACTGAAGCTTTCTTT. The variable domain in full, completed from reference TRBV5-5 and TRBJ1-1, reads DAGVTQSPTHLIKTRGQQVTLRCSPISGHKSVSWYQQVLGQGPQFIFQYYEKEERGRGNFPDRFSARQFPNYSSELNVNALLLGDSALYLCASSLEPGGHTEAFFGQGTRLTVV.

V usage is TRBV27 and J usage is TRBJ2-2, with 7 bases identical to TRBD2. Losses at the gene ends were 3 bases for V and 7 bases for J; bases not matched to a gene: 8. The V gene's germline CDR1 is MNHEY and CDR2 SMNVEV (reference sequence). The CDR3 runs to 15 residues. As DNA, the CDR3 is TGTGCCAGCAGTTTCTACCGGGAGGTGAGCGGGGAGCTGTTTTTT. Residues: CASSFYREVSGELFF.

The chain couples TRBV2 to TRBJ2-1; weak D call: TRBD1 (6 bases). The CDR3 is made up of 16 amino acids. CDR1 SNHLY and CDR2 FYNNEI come from the germline V gene. V was trimmed by 2 bases and J by 2 bases, leaving 13 bases between them. CDR3 residues: CASSERRGGTYNEQFF. In nucleotides, the CDR3 is TGTGCCAGCAGTGAACGGCGAGGGGGAACCTACAATGAGCAGTTCTTC.

The V gene is TRBV2, the J gene TRBJ2-1; 14 nucleotides line up with TRBD2. CDR3 length: 20 residues. Per germline, CDR1 SNHLY and CDR2 FYNNEI. The V and J ends lost 5 bases and 0 bases, in that order; junction bases with no gene match: 12. Here the CDR3 reads CASSLLEGTSGGSSYNEQFF. The CDR3 bases are TGTGCCAGCAGTCTATTAGAAGGGACTAGCGGGGGTAGCTCCTACAATGAGCAGTTCTTC.